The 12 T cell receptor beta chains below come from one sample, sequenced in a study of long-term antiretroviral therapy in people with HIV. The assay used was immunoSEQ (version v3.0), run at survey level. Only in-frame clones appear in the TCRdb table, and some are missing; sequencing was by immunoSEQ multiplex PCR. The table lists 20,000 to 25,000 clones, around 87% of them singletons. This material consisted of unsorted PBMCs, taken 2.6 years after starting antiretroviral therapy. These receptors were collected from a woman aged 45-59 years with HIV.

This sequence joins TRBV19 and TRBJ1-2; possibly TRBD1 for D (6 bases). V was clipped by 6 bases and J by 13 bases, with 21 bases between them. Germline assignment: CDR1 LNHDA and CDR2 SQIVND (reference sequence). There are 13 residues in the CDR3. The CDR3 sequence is CASRAATGICCTF. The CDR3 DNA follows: TGTGCCAGTAGGGCCGCGACAGGCATTTGCTGCACCTTC.

The CDR3 is CASSFSESEQFF. For the CDR3, the DNA is TGCGCCAGCAGCTTTAGCGAAAGTGAGCAGTTCTTC. V gene TRBV5-1 combines with J gene TRBJ2-1; a weak D match, TRBD2 (5 bases). V was shortened by 2 bases and J by 9 bases, with 9 bases between the two germline ends. This CDR3 comprises 12 residues. Germline V gene sequence: CDR1 SGHRS, CDR2 YFSETQ. Drawing the rest from reference TRBV5-1 and TRBJ2-1, the complete variable domain is KAGVTQTPRYLIKTRGQQVTLSCSPISGHRSVSWYQQTPGQGLQFLFEYFSETQRNKGNFPGRFSGRQFSNSRSEMNVSTLELGDSALYLCASSFSESEQFFGPGTRLTVL.

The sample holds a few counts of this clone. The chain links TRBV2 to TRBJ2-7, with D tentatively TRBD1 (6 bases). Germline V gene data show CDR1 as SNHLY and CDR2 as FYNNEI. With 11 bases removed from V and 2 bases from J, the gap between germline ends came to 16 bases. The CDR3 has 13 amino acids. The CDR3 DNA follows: TGTGCCTCGGCAGGGGTATTTCCCTACGAGCAGTACTTC. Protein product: CASAGVFPYEQYF.

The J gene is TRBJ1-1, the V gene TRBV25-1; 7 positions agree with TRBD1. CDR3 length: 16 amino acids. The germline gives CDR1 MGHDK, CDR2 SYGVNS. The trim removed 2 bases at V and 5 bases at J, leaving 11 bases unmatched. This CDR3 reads CASSETLDRVGTEAFF. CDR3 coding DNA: TGTGCCAGCAGTGAAACTCTTGACAGGGTGGGGACTGAAGCTTTCTTT.

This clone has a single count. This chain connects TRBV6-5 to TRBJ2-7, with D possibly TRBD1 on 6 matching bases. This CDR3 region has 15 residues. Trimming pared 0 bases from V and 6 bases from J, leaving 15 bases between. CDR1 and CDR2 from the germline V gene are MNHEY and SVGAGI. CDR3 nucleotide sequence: TGTGCCAGCAGTTACTCGGGCAGGGGAGTGGGCGAGCAGTACTTC. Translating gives CASSYSGRGVGEQYF.

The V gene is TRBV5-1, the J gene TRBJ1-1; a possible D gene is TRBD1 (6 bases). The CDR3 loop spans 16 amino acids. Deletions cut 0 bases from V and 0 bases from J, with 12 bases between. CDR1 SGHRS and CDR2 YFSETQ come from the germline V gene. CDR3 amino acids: CASSLEGGRLNTEAFF. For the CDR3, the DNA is TGCGCCAGCAGCTTGGAGGGGGGGCGGTTGAACACTGAAGCTTTCTTT.

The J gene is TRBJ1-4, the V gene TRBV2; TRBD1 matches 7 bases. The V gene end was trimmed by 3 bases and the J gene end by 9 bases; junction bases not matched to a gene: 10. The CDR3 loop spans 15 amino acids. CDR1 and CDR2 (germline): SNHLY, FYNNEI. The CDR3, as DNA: TGTGCCAGCAGTGATCGGACAGGTGGAATGAAAAAACTGTTTTTT. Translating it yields CASSDRTGGMKKLFF.

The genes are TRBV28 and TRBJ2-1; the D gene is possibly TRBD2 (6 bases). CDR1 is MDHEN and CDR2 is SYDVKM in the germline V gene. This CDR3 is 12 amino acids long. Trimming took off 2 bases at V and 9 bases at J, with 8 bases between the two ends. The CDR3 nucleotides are TGTGCCAGCAGTTTAGGCGGGGCTGAGCAGTTCTTC. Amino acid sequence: CASSLGGAEQFF.

CDR3 residues: CASSPIPDTISGNTIYF. The CDR3 DNA reads TGTGCCAGCTCACCCATTCCCGACACCATCTCTGGAAACACCATATATTTT. This chain uses TRBV18 with TRBJ1-3; D uncertain. V shed 3 bases and J shed 0 bases, with 15 bases lying between them. CDR1 is KGHSH and CDR2 is LQKENI in the germline V gene. This CDR3 has 17 amino acids.

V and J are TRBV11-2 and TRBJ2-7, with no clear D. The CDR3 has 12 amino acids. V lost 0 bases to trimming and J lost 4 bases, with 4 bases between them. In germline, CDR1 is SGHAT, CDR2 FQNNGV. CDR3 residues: CASSLDRYEQYF. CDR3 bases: TGTGCCAGCAGCTTAGACAGGTACGAGCAGTACTTC.

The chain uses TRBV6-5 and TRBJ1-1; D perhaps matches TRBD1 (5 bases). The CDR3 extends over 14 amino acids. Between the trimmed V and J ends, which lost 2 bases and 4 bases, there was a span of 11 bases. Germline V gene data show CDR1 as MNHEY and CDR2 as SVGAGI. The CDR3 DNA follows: TGTGCCAGCAGTTACAACCCCGGGGGCACTGAAGCTTTCTTT. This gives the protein CASSYNPGGTEAFF.

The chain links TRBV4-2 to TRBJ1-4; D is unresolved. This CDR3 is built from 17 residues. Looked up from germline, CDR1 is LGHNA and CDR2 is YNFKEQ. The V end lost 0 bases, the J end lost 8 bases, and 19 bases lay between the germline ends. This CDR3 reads CASSQEYRVPASEKLFF. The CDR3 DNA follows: TGTGCCAGCAGCCAAGAATATAGGGTACCGGCATCGGAAAAACTGTTTTTT.